This TCR beta chain was profiled in a study of metastatic and nonmetastatic thyroid tumors. This clone was seen many times. Its antigen is currently unknown. Trimming left V 4 bases short and J 9 bases short, with 19 bases between. The germline V gene has CDR1 LNHDA and CDR2 SQIVND (reference sequence). The CDR3 length is 15 residues. Findings and limits, study-wide: According to reports, the diversity of TCR beta was significantly higher in malignant thyroid tumors than in benign nodules, and this held in both blood and tumor samples.

Thyroid surgery had not been preceded by any treatment in any patient. In the original processing: To classify distant metastasis in papillary thyroid cancer, a model was built from CDR3 differences across clinicopathological groups. TCRdb re-analyzed the PCR reads using MiXCR. These V and J calls originate from TCRdb's pipeline instead of the authors' own analysis. The top ten hold approximately 4% of the sample, which has 25,000 to 30,000 clones, 16% seen once. Sequences were obtained from blood. The clonotype originates from a female donor with papillary thyroid cancer or a benign thyroid nodule (not recorded which). Some clones in this sample may be carry-over from other donors' samples. This chain uses TRBV19 with TRBJ2-1, with D possibly called TRBD1 or TRBD2 (5 bases each). CDR3 DNA: TGTGCCAGTAGTACCCCCGGGACCCCATCGTTTGAGCAGTTCTTC. It is translated as CASSTPGTPSFEQFF.